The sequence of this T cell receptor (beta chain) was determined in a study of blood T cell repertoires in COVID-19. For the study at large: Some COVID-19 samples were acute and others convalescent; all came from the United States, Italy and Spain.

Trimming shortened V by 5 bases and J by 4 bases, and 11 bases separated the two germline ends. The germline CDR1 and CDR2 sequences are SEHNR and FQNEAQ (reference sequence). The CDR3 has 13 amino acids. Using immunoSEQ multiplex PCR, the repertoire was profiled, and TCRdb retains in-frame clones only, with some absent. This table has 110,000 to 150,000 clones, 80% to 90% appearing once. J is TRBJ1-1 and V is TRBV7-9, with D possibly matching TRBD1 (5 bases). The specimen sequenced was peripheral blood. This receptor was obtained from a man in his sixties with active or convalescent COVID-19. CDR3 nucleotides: TGTGCCAGCAGCCCGCGGCAGGGCACTGAAGCTTTCTTT. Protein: CASSPRQGTEAFF.